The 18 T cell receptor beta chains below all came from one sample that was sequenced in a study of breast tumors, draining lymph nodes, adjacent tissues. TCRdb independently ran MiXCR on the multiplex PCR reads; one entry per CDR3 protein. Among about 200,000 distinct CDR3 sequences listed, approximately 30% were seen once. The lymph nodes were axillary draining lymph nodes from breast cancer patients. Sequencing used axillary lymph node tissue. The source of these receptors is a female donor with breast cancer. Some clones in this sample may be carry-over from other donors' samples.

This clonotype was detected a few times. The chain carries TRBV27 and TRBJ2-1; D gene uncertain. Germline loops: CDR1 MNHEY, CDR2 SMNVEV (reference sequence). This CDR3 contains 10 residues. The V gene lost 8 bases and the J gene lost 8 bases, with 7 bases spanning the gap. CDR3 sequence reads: CASLSDEQFF. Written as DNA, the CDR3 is TGTGCCAGCTTAAGCGATGAGCAGTTCTTC.

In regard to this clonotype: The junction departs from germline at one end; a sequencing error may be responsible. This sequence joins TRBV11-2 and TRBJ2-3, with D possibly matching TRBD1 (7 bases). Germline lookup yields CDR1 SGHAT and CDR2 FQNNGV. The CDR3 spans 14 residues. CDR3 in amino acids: CTSSLEQGRDTQYF. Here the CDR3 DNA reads TGTACCAGCAGCTTGGAACAGGGGAGGGATACGCAGTATTTT.

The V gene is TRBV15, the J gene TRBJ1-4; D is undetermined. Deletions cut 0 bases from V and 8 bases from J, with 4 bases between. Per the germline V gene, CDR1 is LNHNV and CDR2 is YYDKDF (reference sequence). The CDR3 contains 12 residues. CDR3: CATSRDREKLFF. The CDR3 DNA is TGTGCCACCAGCAGAGACAGGGAAAAACTGTTTTTT.

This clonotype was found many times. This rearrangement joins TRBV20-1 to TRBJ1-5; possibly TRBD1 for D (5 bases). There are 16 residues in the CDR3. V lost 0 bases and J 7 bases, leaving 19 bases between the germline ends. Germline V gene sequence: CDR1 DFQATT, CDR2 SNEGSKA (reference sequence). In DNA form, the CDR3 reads TGCAGTGCTAGAGAATACGGGGCGGGGAACGGGCAGCCCCAGCATTTT. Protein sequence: CSAREYGAGNGQPQHF.

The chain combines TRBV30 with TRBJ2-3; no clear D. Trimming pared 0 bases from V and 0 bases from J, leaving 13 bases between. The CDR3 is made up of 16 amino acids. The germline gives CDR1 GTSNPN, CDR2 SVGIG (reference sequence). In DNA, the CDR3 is TGTGCCTGGAGTGTACCGGCCTACCCTAGCACAGATACGCAGTATTTT. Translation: CAWSVPAYPSTDTQYF.

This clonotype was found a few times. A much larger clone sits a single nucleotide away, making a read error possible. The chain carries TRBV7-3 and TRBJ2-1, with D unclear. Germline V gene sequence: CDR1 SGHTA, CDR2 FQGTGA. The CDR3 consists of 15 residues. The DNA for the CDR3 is TGTGCCGGCAGCTTAAATGTCGGGTACTACAATGAGCAGTTCTTC. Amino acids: CAGSLNVGYYNEQFF.

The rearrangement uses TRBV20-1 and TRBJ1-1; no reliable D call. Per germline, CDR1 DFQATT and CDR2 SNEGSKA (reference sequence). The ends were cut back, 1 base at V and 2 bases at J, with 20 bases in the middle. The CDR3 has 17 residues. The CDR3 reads CSARATGSYEGNTEAFF. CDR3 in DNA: TGCAGTGCTAGAGCAACCGGGTCCTACGAGGGAAACACTGAAGCTTTCTTT.

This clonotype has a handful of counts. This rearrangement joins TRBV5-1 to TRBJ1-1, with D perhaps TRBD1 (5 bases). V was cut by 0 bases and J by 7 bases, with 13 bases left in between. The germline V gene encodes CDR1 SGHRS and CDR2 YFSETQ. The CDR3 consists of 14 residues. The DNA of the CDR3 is TGCGCCAGCAGCTTGGGTCAGGGTCGGGATGAAGCTTTCTTT. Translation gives CASSLGQGRDEAFF.

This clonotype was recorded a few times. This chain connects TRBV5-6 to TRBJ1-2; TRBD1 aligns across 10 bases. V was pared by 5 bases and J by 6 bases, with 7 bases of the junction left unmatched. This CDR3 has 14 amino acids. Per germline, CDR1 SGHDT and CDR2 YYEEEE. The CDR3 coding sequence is TGTGCCAGCAGGGGGACAGGGGCCGCGGATGGCTACACCTTC. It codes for CASRGTGAADGYTF.

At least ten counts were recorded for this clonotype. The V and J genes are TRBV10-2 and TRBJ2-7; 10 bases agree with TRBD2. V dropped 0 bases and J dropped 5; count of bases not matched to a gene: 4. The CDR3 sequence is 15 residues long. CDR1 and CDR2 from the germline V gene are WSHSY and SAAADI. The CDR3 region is CASSESELAGNEQYF. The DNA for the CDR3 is TGCGCCAGCAGTGAGTCTGAACTAGCGGGAAACGAGCAGTACTTC.

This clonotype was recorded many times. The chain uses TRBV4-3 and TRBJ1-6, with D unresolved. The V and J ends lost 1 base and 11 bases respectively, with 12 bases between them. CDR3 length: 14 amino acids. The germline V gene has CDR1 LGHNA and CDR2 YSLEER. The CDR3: CASSQVGDETPLHF. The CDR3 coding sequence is TGCGCCAGCAGCCAAGTCGGGGATGAGACACCCCTCCACTTT.

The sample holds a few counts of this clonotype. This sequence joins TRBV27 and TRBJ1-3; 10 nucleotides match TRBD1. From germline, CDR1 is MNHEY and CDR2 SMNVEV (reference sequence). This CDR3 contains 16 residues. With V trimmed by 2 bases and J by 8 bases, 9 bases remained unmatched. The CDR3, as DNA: TGTGCCAGCAGTTTAAGGCTCGGGGACAGGGGATACACCATATATTTT. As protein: CASSLRLGDRGYTIYF.

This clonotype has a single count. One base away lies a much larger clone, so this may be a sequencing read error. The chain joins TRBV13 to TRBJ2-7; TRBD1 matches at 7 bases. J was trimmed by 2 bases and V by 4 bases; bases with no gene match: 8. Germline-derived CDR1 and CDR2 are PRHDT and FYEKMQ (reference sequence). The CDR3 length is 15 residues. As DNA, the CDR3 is TGTGCCAGCAGCTCTTTCCGGGACAGCCCCTACGAGCAGTACTTC. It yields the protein CASSSFRDSPYEQYF.

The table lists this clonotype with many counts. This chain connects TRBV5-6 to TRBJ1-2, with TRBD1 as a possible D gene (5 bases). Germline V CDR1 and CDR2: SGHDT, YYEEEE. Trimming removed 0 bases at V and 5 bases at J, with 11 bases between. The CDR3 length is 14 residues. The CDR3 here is CASSLETGAYGYTF. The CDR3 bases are TGTGCCAGCAGCTTGGAAACAGGAGCTTATGGCTACACCTTC. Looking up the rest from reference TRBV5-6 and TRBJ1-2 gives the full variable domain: DAGVTQSPTHLIKTRGQQVTLRCSPKSGHDTVSWYQQALGQGPQFIFQYYEEEERQRGNFPDRFSGHQFPNYSSELNVNALLLGDSALYLCASSLETGAYGYTFGSGTRLTVV.

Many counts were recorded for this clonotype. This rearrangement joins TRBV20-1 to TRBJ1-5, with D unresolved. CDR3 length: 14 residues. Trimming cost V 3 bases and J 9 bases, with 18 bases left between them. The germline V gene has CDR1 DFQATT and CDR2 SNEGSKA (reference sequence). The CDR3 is CSARTGSPPGPQHF. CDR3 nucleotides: TGCAGTGCTAGGACCGGGTCCCCGCCGGGGCCCCAGCATTTT.

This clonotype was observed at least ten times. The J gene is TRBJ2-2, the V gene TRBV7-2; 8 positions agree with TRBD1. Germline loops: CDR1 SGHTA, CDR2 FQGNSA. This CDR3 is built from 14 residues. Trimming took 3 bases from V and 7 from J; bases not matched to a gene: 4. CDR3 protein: CASSFRGHGGELFF. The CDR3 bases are TGTGCCAGCAGCTTCAGGGGGCATGGCGGGGAGCTGTTTTTT.

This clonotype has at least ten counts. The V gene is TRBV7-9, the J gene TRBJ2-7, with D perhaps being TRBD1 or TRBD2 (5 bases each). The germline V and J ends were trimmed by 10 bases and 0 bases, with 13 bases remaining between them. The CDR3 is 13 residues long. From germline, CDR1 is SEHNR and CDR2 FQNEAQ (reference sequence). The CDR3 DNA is TGTGCCATCGGGGCGGGCAGCTCCTACGAGCAGTACTTC. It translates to CAIGAGSSYEQYF.

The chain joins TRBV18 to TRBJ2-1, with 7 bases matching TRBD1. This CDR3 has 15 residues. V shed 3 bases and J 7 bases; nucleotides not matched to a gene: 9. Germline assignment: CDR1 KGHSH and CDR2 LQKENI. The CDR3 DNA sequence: TGTGCCAGCTCACCGTTTTCTACAGGGGAGAATGAGCAGTTCTTC. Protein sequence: CASSPFSTGENEQFF.